The source of this TCR beta chain is a study of post-analysis software for immune sequencing data. Study-level results: Controls showed significantly higher normalized Chao1 diversity than did multiple sclerosis patients.

cDNA libraries for TCR beta contained unique molecular identifiers. TCRdb fed the PCR reads into MiXCR, producing one record per CDR3 protein. The data contain under 200,000 distinct CDR3 sequences, around 29% of them seen just once; the ten biggest clones take up approximately 3%. This clonotype was observed a handful of times. What it recognizes is unknown. The receptor was derived from a girl younger than 18 with multiple sclerosis. Sequenced material: blood.

The CDR3 DNA is TGCGCCAGCAGCCCAGGGGACAGCACACAAGAGACCCAGTACTTC. Amino acids: CASSPGDSTQETQYF. V is TRBV5-1 and J is TRBJ2-5; 7 nucleotides line up with TRBD1. The CDR3 is made up of 15 amino acids. CDR1 SGHRS and CDR2 YFSETQ come from the germline V gene. Trimming at V came to 4 bases and at J to 2 bases, leaving 8 bases not matched to a gene.